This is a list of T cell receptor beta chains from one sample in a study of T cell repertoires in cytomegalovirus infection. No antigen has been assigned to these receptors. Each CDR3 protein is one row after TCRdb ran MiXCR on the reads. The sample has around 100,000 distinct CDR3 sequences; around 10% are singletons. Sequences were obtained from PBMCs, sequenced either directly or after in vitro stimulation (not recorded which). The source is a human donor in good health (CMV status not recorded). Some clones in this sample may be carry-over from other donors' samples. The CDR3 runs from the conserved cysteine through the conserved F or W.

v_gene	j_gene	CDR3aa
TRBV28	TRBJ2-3	CASSIPQGADTQYF
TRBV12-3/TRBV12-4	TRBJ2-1	CASTFDSLYNEQFF
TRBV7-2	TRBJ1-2	CAGSLVEGTLYGYTF
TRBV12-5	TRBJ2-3	CASGSPGFGTDTQYF
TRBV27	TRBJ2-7	CASRSIGTSGNEQYF
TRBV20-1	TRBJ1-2	CSASGGNYGYTF
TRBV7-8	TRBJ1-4	CASSSNRQGSGEKLFF
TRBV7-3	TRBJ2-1	CASSSPQGAGNEQFF
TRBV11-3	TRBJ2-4	CASSLDSLDFPSKNIQYF
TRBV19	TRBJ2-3	CASSVGGDTDTQYF
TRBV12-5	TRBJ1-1	CASGLESRAFF
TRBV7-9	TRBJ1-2	CASSLKPDRDGYGYTF
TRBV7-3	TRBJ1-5	CASSLRFGEVNSNQPQHF
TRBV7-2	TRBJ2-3	CASSPQEGGEQYF
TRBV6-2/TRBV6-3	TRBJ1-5	CASSGGQAGSNQPQHF
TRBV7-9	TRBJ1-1	CASSLATEAFF
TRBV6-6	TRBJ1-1	CASSYSPGSGTEAFF
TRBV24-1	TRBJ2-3	CATSDPQGARDTQYF
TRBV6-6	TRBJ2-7	CASSYQQGGYEQYF
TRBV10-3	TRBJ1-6	CAGRSLNSPLHF
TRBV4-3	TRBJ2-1	CASSRGWEQFF
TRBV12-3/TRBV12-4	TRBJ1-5	CASSYILGGESNQPQHF
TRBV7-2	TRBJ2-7	CASSLALLSSYEQYF
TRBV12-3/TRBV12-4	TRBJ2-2	CASSGVAGGPDTGELFF
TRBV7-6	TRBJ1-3	CASSLRHRWHTIYF
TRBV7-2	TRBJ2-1	CASSLGQGASYNEQFF